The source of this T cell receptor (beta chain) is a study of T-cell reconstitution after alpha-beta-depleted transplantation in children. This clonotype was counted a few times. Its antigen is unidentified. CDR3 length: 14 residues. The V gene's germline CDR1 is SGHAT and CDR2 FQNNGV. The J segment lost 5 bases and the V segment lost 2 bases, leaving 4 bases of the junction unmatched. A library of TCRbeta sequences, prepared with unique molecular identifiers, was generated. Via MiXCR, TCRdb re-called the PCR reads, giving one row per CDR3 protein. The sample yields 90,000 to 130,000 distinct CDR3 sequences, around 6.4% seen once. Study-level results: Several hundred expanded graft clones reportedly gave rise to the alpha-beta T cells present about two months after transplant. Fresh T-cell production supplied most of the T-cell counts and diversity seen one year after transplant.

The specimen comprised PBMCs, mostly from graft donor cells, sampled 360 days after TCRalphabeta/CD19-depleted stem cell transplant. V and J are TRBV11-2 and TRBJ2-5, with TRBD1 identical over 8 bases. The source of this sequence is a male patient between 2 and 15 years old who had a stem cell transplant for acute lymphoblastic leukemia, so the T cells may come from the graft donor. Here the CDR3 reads CASSLINRGETQYF. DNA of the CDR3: TGTGCCAGCAGCTTAATTAACAGGGGGGAGACCCAGTACTTC.